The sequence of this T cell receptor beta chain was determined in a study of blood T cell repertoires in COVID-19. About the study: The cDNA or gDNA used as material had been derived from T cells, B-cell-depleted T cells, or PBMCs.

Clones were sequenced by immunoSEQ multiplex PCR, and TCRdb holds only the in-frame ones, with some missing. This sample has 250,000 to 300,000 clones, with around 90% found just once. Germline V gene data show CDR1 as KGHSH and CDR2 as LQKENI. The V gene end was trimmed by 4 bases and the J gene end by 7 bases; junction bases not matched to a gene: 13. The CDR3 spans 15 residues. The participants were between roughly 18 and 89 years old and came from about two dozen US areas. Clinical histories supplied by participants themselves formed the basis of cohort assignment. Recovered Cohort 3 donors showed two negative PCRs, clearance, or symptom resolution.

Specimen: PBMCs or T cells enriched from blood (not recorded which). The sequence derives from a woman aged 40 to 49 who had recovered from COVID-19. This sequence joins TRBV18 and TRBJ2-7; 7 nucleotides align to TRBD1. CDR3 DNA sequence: TGTGCCAGCTCACACTCAGACAGGGTAGCAACTGAGCAGTACTTC. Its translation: CASSHSDRVATEQYF. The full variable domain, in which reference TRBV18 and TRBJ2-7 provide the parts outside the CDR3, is NAGVMQNPRHLVRRRGQEARLRCSPMKGHSHVYWYRQLPEEGLKFMVYLQKENIIDESGMPKERFSAEFPKEGPSILRIQQVVRGDSAAYFCASSHSDRVATEQYFGPGTRLTVT.